Sequencing of this T cell receptor (beta chain) was carried out in a study of blood T cell repertoires in COVID-19. Study background: The analysed material was cDNA or gDNA that came from T cells, B-cell-depleted T cells, or PBMCs.

As originally analysed: Counts of nucleated cells, estimated from reference gene primer amplification, were obtained. Repertoires were generated with immunoSEQ multiplex PCR, while TCRdb's copy carries only in-frame clones and drops some. V, J and clone size are taken as reported in that table, and D and trimming were inferred from the DNA itself. The repertoire consists of roughly 94,000 clones, with 65% to 90% occurring once and the leading ten covering just under 25%. V was clipped by 4 bases and J by 7 bases; unmatched bases: 7. Germline CDR1 reads LGHDT; CDR2 reads YNNKEL (reference sequence). The CDR3 runs 15 residues.

Specimen: peripheral blood. This TCR came from a man in his sixties with acute or convalescent COVID-19. This chain links TRBV3-1 (or the pseudogene TRBV3-2) with TRBJ1-6, with 7 positions matching TRBD1. CDR3: CASSRVDRENSPLHF. CDR3 coding DNA: TGTGCCAGCAGCCGAGTAGACAGGGAAAATTCACCCCTCCACTTT.